These T cell receptor beta chains were read from a single sample in a study of a mutant IDH1 vaccine in newly diagnosed glioma. These receptors have no identified antigens. Sequencing used immunoSEQ multiplex PCR; TCRdb keeps in-frame clones, though not all of them. The table shows approximately 84,000 clones, with about 81% occurring only once. The source was PBMCs, collected from a glioma patient whose treatment included an IDH1 peptide vaccine. The receptors were sampled from a man aged 35 to 55 with glioma. The CDR3 runs from the conserved cysteine through the conserved F or W. A D gene is named only where the DNA matches it firmly. A row's size may be missing; if present it is once, few, many or a size class.

D	J	size	V	DNA	CDR3
.	TRBJ2-7	.	TRBV6-8	TGTGCCAGCAGTTACTCAGGCAGGGAAGTCTACGAGCAGTACTTC	CASSYSGREVYEQYF
TRBD2	TRBJ2-1	.	TRBV4-3	TGCGCCAGCAGTGAGACTAGCGGGGCCTACAATGAGCAGTTCTTC	CASSETSGAYNEQFF
TRBD2	TRBJ2-3	.	TRBV5-1	TGCGCCAGCAGCGGACTAGCGGGGAGCCGCACAGATACGCAGTATTTT	CASSGLAGSRTDTQYF
.	TRBJ2-3	.	TRBV30	TGTGCCTGGAGTGTAAACCCAGATACGCAGTATTTT	CAWSVNPDTQYF
.	TRBJ1-2	.	TRBV7-2	TGTGCCAGCAGCTCCCGTAGTGGCTACACCTTC	CASSSRSGYTF
.	TRBJ2-5	.	TRBV5-1	TGCGCCAGCAGCGACCAGGGACACGGAGAGACCCAGTACTTC	CASSDQGHGETQYF
.	TRBJ2-1	.	TRBV12-5	TGTGCTAGTGGTTTGGGGTTCTTC	CASGLGFF
.	TRBJ2-3	.	TRBV29-1	TGCAGCGTTGATGGATCGAGCACAGATACGCAGTATTTT	CSVDGSSTDTQYF
.	TRBJ2-1	.	TRBV20-1	TGCAGTGCCCGCCGGGGGGAGCAGTTCTTC	CSARRGEQFF
TRBD2	TRBJ2-2	.	TRBV4-3	TGCGCCAGCAGCCAAGATCCACCTAGCGGGAGAGCCGGGGAGCTGTTTTTT	CASSQDPPSGRAGELFF
.	TRBJ2-7	few	TRBV12-5	TGTGCTAGTGGTTTGTCTCGGGGCGGGGCTCACTCCTACGAGCAGTACTTC	CASGLSRGGAHSYEQYF
.	TRBJ1-5	.	TRBV27	TGTGCCAGCAGCTCCGGGACAAGAACGGGCAATCAGCCCCAGCATTTT	CASSSGTRTGNQPQHF
.	TRBJ2-5	.	TRBV19	TGTGCCAGTAGTAGCGCCGTCGGGCGGGAGACCCAGTACTTC	CASSSAVGRETQYF
TRBD2	TRBJ2-3	.	TRBV6-1	TGTGCCAGCAGGAGAGCGGGGGGGCCAACAGATACGCAGTATTTT	CASRRAGGPTDTQYF
TRBD1	TRBJ1-2	once	TRBV30	TGTGCCTGGAGTCCAGGGGGCGCGAACTATGGCTACACCTTC	CAWSPGGANYGYTF
.	TRBJ2-1	.	TRBV5-5	TGTGCCAGCAGTTTGAGGTCCTACAATGAGCAGTTCTTC	CASSLRSYNEQFF
.	TRBJ2-6	.	TRBV10-3	TGTGCCATCAGCTACACACAGGGAGGGGAAACTGCTGGGGCCAACGTCCTGACTTTC	CAISYTQGGETAGANVLTF
.	TRBJ2-1	.	TRBV2	TGTGCCAACAGCGTGGACTTCTACAATGAGCAGTTCTTC	CANSVDFYNEQFF
TRBD1	TRBJ2-7	.	TRBV18	TGTGCCAGCTCACATACAGGGGGCAACGAGCAGTACTTC	CASSHTGGNEQYF
.	TRBJ1-1	.	TRBV4-3	TGCGCCAGCAGCCCTAGCGGGGGGAGGGGGTACACTGAAGCTTTCTTT	CASSPSGGRGYTEAFF
.	TRBJ2-2	.	TRBV28	TGTGCCAGCAGTGCCCCGACAGGGAGGGGCACCGGGGAGCTGTTTTTT	CASSAPTGRGTGELFF